This TCR beta chain was documented in a study of blood T cell repertoires in COVID-19. As for the study in general: The United States, Italy and Spain provided the acute and convalescent COVID-19 samples. In each case, the material was cDNA or gDNA derived from T cells, B-cell-depleted T cells, or PBMCs.

Germline V gene sequence: CDR1 SGHNT, CDR2 YYREEE (reference sequence). CDR3 length: 14 residues. Trimming pared 3 bases from V and 9 bases from J, leaving 15 bases between. Original data processing: Reference gene primer amplification gave estimated nucleated cell counts. Sequencing used immunoSEQ multiplex PCR; TCRdb keeps in-frame clones, though not all of them. V and J calls and clone size follow that table, whereas D and trimming were derived from the DNA. The sample comprises some 250,000 clones, 75% to 90% of which are singletons, and 9.5% to 15% rests with the top ten. This chain uses TRBV5-4 with TRBJ2-2, with D possibly being TRBD1 (5 bases). Sequenced input: peripheral blood. This clonotype was obtained from a woman aged 55-70 years with active or convalescent COVID-19. CDR3 region: CASSSDQGMRELFF. The CDR3 DNA follows: TGTGCCAGCAGCTCCGATCAGGGTATGCGGGAGCTGTTTTTT.